These T cell receptor beta chains were read from a single sample in a study of cytomegalovirus exposure and HLA in healthy donors. Assay used: immunoSEQ multiplex PCR; TCRdb lists only in-frame clones, some missing. The data hold 150,000 to 200,000 clones, with less than 90% observed a single time. The sample comprised PBMCs. The receptors come from a boy aged 2-15 years in good health and CMV-seronegative. CDR3s include the opening cysteine and the closing phenylalanine or tryptophan. D genes are given only for firm matches. Size is stated for part of the rows, as once, few or many counts, or as a class when the clone is expanded.

CDR3 DNA,CDR3 protein,J gene,D gene,V gene,clone size
TGCGCCAGCAGCTACGATGGGACTAGCGGGAGTCTTCGGGAGCAGTTCTTC,CASSYDGTSGSLREQFF,TRBJ2-1,TRBD2,TRBV5-1,.
TGCGCCAGCAGTGAGGTAGCGGGAAAGTACGAGCAGTACTTC,CASSEVAGKYEQYF,TRBJ2-7,TRBD2,TRBV10-2,once
TGCGCCAGCAGTGACGAGGCAGATACGCAGTATTTT,CASSDEADTQYF,TRBJ2-3,.,TRBV10-2,.
TGTGCCAGCAGCGCCGTAGCGGGACCCCAGAATACGCAGTATTTT,CASSAVAGPQNTQYF,TRBJ2-3,TRBD2,TRBV9,.
TGTGCCAGTAGTATCTCCCAGGGATCTGGAAACACCATATATTTT,CASSISQGSGNTIYF,TRBJ1-3,.,TRBV19,.
TGTGCCAGCAGCGTAGACCCTCCGGGGGGTGGCTACACCTTC,CASSVDPPGGGYTF,TRBJ1-2,.,TRBV9,.
TGCGCCAGCAGTTTACAGGGGGATAAAGCCTACGAGCAGTACTTC,CASSLQGDKAYEQYF,TRBJ2-7,TRBD1,TRBV5-1,.
TGTGCCAGCAGCCCGACTAGCGGGAGCCTCTACGAGCAGTACTTC,CASSPTSGSLYEQYF,TRBJ2-7,TRBD2,TRBV28,once
TGTGCCAGCAGGGTCCGGGTTGGCAACTCTGGCTACACCTTC,CASRVRVGNSGYTF,TRBJ1-2,.,TRBV27,.
TGTGCCAGCAGTTTTCGGACAGGTCCGGGCTACGAGCAGTACTTC,CASSFRTGPGYEQYF,TRBJ2-7,TRBD1,TRBV28,once
TGTGCCAGCAGTTCGCCTAGACAGGCCGGGGAGCTGTTTTTT,CASSSPRQAGELFF,TRBJ2-2,.,TRBV27,.
TGCGCCAGCAGCAAGACTCCGGGACAGGGTCTCCGAGAGACCCAGTACTTC,CASSKTPGQGLRETQYF,TRBJ2-5,TRBD1,TRBV4-1,.
TGTGCCAGCAGCTTGGGTCCAGCGGGGGTTAGCACAGATACGCAGTATTTT,CASSLGPAGVSTDTQYF,TRBJ2-3,TRBD2,TRBV5-6,.
TGTGCCAGCAGTTTGTCTAGCGGGAGAACGGTCATTCAGTACTTC,CASSLSSGRTVIQYF,TRBJ2-4,TRBD2,TRBV28,once
TGCGCCAGCAGTGAGTCTGGACTAGCGCCCTACAATGAGCAGTTCTTC,CASSESGLAPYNEQFF,TRBJ2-1,TRBD2,TRBV10-1,.
TGTGCCAGCATTTCACTGTCCCTAGCGGCCGACACAGATACGCAGTATTTT,CASISLSLAADTDTQYF,TRBJ2-3,TRBD2,TRBV28,.
TGTGCCAGCAGCTGGCGGGGGAGGAAACTAGCTGGTGAGCAGTTCTTC,CASSWRGRKLAGEQFF,TRBJ2-1,TRBD2,TRBV27,once
TGCGCCAGCAGCCAGTGGACTAGCGGGATTCCGGATGAGCAGTTCTTC,CASSQWTSGIPDEQFF,TRBJ2-1,TRBD2,TRBV4-1,.
TGTGCCAGCAGTGAACCGGGACAGGGGGACTACGAGCAGTACTTC,CASSEPGQGDYEQYF,TRBJ2-7,TRBD1,TRBV25-1,.
TGTGCCAGCAGCTCACCTCAGGACAGATGGGGTGGCACTGAAGCTTTCTTT,CASSSPQDRWGGTEAFF,TRBJ1-1,.,TRBV7-2,few
TGTGCCAGCTCTCTCGGACAAGGAAGAACCGGGGAGCTGTTTTTT,CASSLGQGRTGELFF,TRBJ2-2,.,TRBV18,.
TGTGCCAGTAGTATCCCGGCACAGGGGGGTCAGCCCCAGCATTTT,CASSIPAQGGQPQHF,TRBJ1-5,TRBD1,TRBV19,.
TGTGCCAGCAGCCTACAGACTAGCGGTTCCTACGAGCAGTACTTC,CASSLQTSGSYEQYF,TRBJ2-7,TRBD2,TRBV7-9,.
TGTGCCAGCAGCAGGGGTACCTACAATGAGCAGTTCTTC,CASSRGTYNEQFF,TRBJ2-1,.,TRBV27,.
TGTGCCAGCAGCTTCACTAGCGGGGGAGATACGCAGTATTTT,CASSFTSGGDTQYF,TRBJ2-3,TRBD2,TRBV7-3,once
TGCGCCAGCAGCTTGCAGGTGGACTCTGGGGCCAACGTCCTGACTTTC,CASSLQVDSGANVLTF,TRBJ2-6,.,TRBV5-1,few
TGTGCCAGCGCTCCCAGGTGGAGGGAGCAGTACTTC,CASAPRWREQYF,TRBJ2-7,.,TRBV28,.
TGTGCCAGTAGCCAAACAGTAAACTATGGCTACACCTTC,CASSQTVNYGYTF,TRBJ1-2,.,TRBV19,.
TGTGCCAGCAGTCTCGGAGCGGGAGGGCCGATAAATGAGCAGTTCTTC,CASSLGAGGPINEQFF,TRBJ2-1,TRBD2,TRBV27,.
TGTGCCAGCAGCCATGGGGGCCACCAGCCCCAGCATTTT,CASSHGGHQPQHF,TRBJ1-5,.,TRBV7-3,.
TGTGCCAGCAGCATAGGGGGAGGGAACTCCTACGAGCAGTACTTC,CASSIGGGNSYEQYF,TRBJ2-7,.,TRBV7-9,.
TGTGCCAGCAGTTCACTAGCGGGAGTGGTTGAGCAGTTCTTC,CASSSLAGVVEQFF,TRBJ2-1,TRBD2,TRBV6-6,.
TGTGCCAGCATAGACTGGACAGGGAGGCGGAACACTGAAGCTTTCTTT,CASIDWTGRRNTEAFF,TRBJ1-1,TRBD1,TRBV27,.
TGTGCCAGCAGCAAATGTAGGGGTGGCTACACCTTC,CASSKCRGGYTF,TRBJ1-2,.,TRBV21-1,once
TGTGCCAGCAGTGACGGGACAGGGGGTCAGCCCCAGCATTTT,CASSDGTGGQPQHF,TRBJ1-5,TRBD1,TRBV2,few
TGCAGCGTTGAATACGTGACGGGAGGAATCGATGAGCAGTTCTTC,CSVEYVTGGIDEQFF,TRBJ2-1,TRBD2,TRBV29-1,.
TGTGCCAGCAGCTCGCAGGGGGCCGTGAACACTGAAGCTTTCTTT,CASSSQGAVNTEAFF,TRBJ1-1,TRBD1,TRBV9,.
TGTGCCAGCTCACCTCACAGGGACTACGAGCAGTACTTC,CASSPHRDYEQYF,TRBJ2-7,.,TRBV18,.
TGTGCCAGCTGTAATAGCGGTAATCCAGATACGCAGTATTTT,CASCNSGNPDTQYF,TRBJ2-3,.,TRBV6-1,once
TGTGCCAGCAGTGAAGCTCCAGGGGCAAAAAACATTCAGTACTTC,CASSEAPGAKNIQYF,TRBJ2-4,.,TRBV2,.
TGTGCCAGCAGAAAGGACACGACTCATCAGCCCCAGCATTTT,CASRKDTTHQPQHF,TRBJ1-5,.,TRBV2,.
TGTGCCAGCAGCTTAGGTGCAGGAGGGACCTACGAGCAGTACTTC,CASSLGAGGTYEQYF,TRBJ2-7,.,TRBV13,.
TGTGCCAGCAGTGAAGGGACTAGCGGGTCCTACGAGCAGTACTTC,CASSEGTSGSYEQYF,TRBJ2-7,TRBD2,TRBV6-1,.
TGTGCGGGGAGTCAGGACAATGAGCAGTTCTTC,CAGSQDNEQFF,TRBJ2-1,.,TRBV30,.
TGCAGCGTTGAGAGGAGCAATGGCTACACCTTC,CSVERSNGYTF,TRBJ1-2,.,TRBV29-1,.
TGCGCCAGCAGCCACGGAAGCGGGAGTTCCGAGCAGTACTTC,CASSHGSGSSEQYF,TRBJ2-7,TRBD2,TRBV4-1,.
TGTGCCAGCAGTGAACTCAACCTAGCCTACGAGCAGTACTTC,CASSELNLAYEQYF,TRBJ2-7,.,TRBV2,.
TGTGCCAGCAGTGCGGGACTCGGAAACACCATATATTTT,CASSAGLGNTIYF,TRBJ1-3,.,TRBV27,.
TGCGCCAGCAGCGAAAGCGGGACTAGCGAAAGAGAGGATCCCGGGGAGCTGTTTTTT,CASSESGTSEREDPGELFF,TRBJ2-2,TRBD2,TRBV10-1,.
TGCGCCAGCAGCCGAGGGGGCAGGGGGACCCCCTACGAGCAGTACTTC,CASSRGGRGTPYEQYF,TRBJ2-7,TRBD1,TRBV4-1,.
TGTGCCAGCAGTTCCCGGGACACCTTGTACGAGCAGTACTTC,CASSSRDTLYEQYF,TRBJ2-7,.,TRBV28,.